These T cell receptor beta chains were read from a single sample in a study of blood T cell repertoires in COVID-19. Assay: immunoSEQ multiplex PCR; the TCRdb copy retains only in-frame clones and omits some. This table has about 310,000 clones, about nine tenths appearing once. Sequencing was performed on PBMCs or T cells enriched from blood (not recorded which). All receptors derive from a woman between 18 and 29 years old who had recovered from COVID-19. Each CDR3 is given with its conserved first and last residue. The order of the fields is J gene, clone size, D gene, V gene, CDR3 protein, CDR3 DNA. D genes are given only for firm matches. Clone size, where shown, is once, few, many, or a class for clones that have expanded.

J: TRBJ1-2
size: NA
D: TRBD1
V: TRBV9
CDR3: CASSLRDRNYGYTF
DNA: TGTGCCAGCAGCCTTCGGGACAGAAACTATGGCTACACCTTC

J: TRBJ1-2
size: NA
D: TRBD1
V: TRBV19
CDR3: CASSIGTAETYGYTF
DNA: TGTGCCAGTAGTATTGGGACAGCAGAAACGTATGGCTACACCTTC

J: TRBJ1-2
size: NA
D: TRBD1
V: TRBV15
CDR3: CATSRDANSGQDYGYTF
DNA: TGTGCCACCAGCAGAGATGCTAACTCGGGACAGGACTATGGCTACACCTTC

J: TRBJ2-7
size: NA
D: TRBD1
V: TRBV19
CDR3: CASSIILDRGLTYEQYF
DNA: TGTGCCAGTAGTATTATTCTGGACAGGGGGCTGACCTACGAGCAGTACTTC

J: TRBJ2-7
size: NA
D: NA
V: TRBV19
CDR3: CASSIATGQRQYF
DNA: TGTGCCAGTAGTATAGCAACAGGGCAAAGGCAGTACTTC

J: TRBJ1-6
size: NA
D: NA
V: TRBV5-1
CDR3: CASSRTGTDNSPLHF
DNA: TGCGCCAGCAGCCGAACAGGGACCGATAATTCACCCCTCCACTTT

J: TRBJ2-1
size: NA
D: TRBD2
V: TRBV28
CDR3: CASRPTSGRSTYNEQFF
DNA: TGTGCCAGCAGGCCGACTAGCGGGAGGTCTACCTACAATGAGCAGTTCTTC

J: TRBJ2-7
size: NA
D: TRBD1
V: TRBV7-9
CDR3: CASSSSGTDSYEQYF
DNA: TGTGCCAGCAGCTCTTCGGGGACAGACTCCTACGAGCAGTACTTC

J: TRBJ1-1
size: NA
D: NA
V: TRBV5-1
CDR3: CASSLELMNTEAFF
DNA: TGCGCCAGCAGCTTGGAACTGATGAACACTGAAGCTTTCTTT

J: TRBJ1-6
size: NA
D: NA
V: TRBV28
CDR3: CASSSILGVNSPLHF
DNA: TGTGCCAGCAGCTCAATATTAGGAGTAAATTCACCCCTCCACTTT

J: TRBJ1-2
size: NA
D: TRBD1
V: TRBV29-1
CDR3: CSGWDRGPLIGGYTF
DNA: TGCAGCGGTTGGGACAGGGGGCCGTTGATTGGAGGCTACACCTTC

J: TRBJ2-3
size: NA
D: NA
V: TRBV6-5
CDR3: CASSSPAGRSADTQYF
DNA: TGTGCCAGCAGTTCACCCGCGGGTAGGTCGGCAGATACGCAGTATTTT

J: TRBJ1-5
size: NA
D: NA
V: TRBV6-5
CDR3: CASIKRDYSNQPQHF
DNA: TGTGCCAGCATCAAGAGAGATTATAGCAATCAGCCCCAGCATTTT

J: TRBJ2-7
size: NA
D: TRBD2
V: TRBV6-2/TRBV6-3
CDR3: CASSWTSGFSYEQYF
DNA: TGTGCCAGCAGCTGGACTAGCGGGTTCTCCTACGAGCAGTACTTC

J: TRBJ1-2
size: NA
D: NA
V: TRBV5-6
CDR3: CASSLQVAPTSSYGYTF
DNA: TGTGCCAGCAGCTTACAGGTCGCCCCTACTTCTAGCTATGGCTACACCTTC

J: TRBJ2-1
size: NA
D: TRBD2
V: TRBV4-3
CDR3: CASSQDGGGNEQFF
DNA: TGCGCCAGCAGCCAAGATGGCGGGGGCAATGAGCAGTTCTTC

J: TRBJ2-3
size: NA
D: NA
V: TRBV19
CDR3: CASSRTFTDTQYF
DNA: TGTGCCAGTAGTCGGACTTTCACAGATACGCAGTATTTT

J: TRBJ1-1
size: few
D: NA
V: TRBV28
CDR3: CASSFVGRDRAEAFF
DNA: TGTGCCAGCAGTTTCGTGGGCAGGGATAGAGCTGAAGCTTTCTTT

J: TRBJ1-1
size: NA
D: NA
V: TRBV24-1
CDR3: CATSDRLGTEAFF
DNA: TGTGCCACCAGTGACAGACTGGGCACTGAAGCTTTCTTT

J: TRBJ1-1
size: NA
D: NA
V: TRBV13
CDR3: CASSFAGSTEAFF
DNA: TGTGCCAGCAGCTTTGCAGGGTCCACTGAAGCTTTCTTT

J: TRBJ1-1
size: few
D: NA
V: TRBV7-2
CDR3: CASSPSNTEAFF
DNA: TGTGCCAGCAGCCCTAGTAACACTGAAGCTTTCTTT

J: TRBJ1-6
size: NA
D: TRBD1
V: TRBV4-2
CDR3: CASSQVGTGGVNSPLHF
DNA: TGTGCCAGCAGCCAAGTTGGGACAGGGGGCGTTAATTCACCCCTCCACTTT

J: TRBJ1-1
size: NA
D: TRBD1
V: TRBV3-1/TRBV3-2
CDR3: CASSHGGGLSTEAFF
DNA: TGTGCCAGCAGCCACGGAGGGGGCTTGAGCACTGAAGCTTTCTTT

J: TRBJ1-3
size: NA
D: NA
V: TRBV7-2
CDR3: CASSFDREVNTIYF
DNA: TGTGCCAGCAGCTTTGATCGGGAAGTTAACACCATATATTTT

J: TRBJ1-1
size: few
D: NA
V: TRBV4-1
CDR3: CASSRGATRGTEAFF
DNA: TGCGCCAGCAGCCGCGGGGCCACGCGGGGCACTGAAGCTTTCTTT

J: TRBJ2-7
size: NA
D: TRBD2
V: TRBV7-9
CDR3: CASSHLRETAYEQYF
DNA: TGTGCCAGCAGCCACTTGCGGGAGACAGCCTACGAGCAGTACTTC

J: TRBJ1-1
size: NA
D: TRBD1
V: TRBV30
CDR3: CAWGNRGVGGTEAFF
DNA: TGTGCCTGGGGGAACAGGGGGGTCGGAGGCACTGAAGCTTTCTTT

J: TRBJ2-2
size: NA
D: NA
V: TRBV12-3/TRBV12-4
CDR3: CASKQNTGELFF
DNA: TGTGCCAGCAAACAGAACACCGGGGAGCTGTTTTTT

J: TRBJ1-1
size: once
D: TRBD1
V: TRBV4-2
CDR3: CASSPGTGWEDTEAFF
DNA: TGTGCCAGCAGCCCTGGGACAGGTTGGGAGGACACTGAAGCTTTCTTT

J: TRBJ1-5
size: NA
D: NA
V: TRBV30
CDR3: CAWSSQGRPQHF
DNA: TGTGCCTGGAGTAGCCAGGGGAGGCCCCAGCATTTT

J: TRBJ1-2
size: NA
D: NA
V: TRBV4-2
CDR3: CASSQGLGQGHGYTF
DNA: TGTGCCAGCAGCCAAGGCTTGGGGCAGGGTCATGGCTACACCTTC

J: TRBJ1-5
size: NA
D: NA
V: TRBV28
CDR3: CASRGYDQPQHF
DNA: TGTGCCAGCCGGGGGTATGATCAGCCCCAGCATTTT

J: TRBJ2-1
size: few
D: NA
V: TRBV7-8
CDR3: CASSPGTPPYNEQFF
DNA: TGTGCCAGCAGCCCAGGGACTCCCCCCTACAATGAGCAGTTCTTC

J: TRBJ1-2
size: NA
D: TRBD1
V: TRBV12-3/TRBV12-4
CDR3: CASSVLQGTGYTF
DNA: TGTGCCAGCAGTGTACTACAGGGGACAGGCTACACCTTC

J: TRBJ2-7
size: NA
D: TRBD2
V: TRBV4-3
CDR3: CASSQDAAGGAYEQYF
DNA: TGCGCCAGCAGCCAAGATGCGGCGGGAGGGGCCTACGAGCAGTACTTC

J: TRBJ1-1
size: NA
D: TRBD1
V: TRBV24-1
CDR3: CATSLGQGGPDTEAFF
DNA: TGTGCCACCTCCTTGGGCCAGGGGGGTCCCGACACTGAAGCTTTCTTT

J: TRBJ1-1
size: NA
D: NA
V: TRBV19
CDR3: CASTLFGVRGYSMNTEAFF
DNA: TGTGCCAGTACCCTATTTGGCGTAAGGGGATACTCCATGAACACTGAAGCTTTCTTT

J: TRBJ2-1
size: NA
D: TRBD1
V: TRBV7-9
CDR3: CASSLWTGWANEQFF
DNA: TGTGCCAGCAGCTTATGGACAGGGTGGGCCAATGAGCAGTTCTTC

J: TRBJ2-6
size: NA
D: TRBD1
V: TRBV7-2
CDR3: CASSKRTGAHSGANVLTF
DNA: TGTGCCAGCAGCAAACGAACAGGGGCCCACTCTGGGGCCAACGTCCTGACTTTC

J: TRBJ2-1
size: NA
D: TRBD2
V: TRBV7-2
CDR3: CASSKGLAGSYNEQFF
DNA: TGTGCCAGCAGCAAAGGACTAGCGGGTTCTTACAATGAGCAGTTCTTC

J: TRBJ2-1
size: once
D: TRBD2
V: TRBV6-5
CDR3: CASSYSRRGADNEQFF
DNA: TGTGCCAGCAGTTACTCTCGGCGGGGGGCGGACAATGAGCAGTTCTTC

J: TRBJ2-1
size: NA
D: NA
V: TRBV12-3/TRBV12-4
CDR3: CASHPLQGEQFF
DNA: TGTGCCAGCCACCCATTGCAGGGTGAGCAGTTCTTC

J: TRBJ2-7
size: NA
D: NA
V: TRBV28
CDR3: CASSLVSGEQYF
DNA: TGTGCCAGCAGTTTAGTATCGGGTGAGCAGTACTTC

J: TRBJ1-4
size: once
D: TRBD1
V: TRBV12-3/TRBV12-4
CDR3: CASKRTGNEKLFF
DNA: TGTGCCAGCAAAAGGACAGGGAATGAAAAACTGTTTTTT

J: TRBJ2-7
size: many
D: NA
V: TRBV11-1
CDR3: CASTWTKPAYEQYF
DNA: TGTGCCAGCACATGGACAAAGCCCGCCTACGAGCAGTACTTC